This T cell receptor (beta chain) was identified in a study of cytomegalovirus exposure and HLA in healthy donors (TCRdb year 2017). General notes on the study: An earlier analysis of roughly 500 of the donors reported under 300 Gb of sequence data and 95 million to 140 million unique TCR beta sequences obtained from some 200 million T cells. Four or five DR-DQ haplotypes were handled as single units for association and clustering, since linkage in the cohort was strong. An early release that covered roughly 600 HLA-typed donors contained around 300 gigabases of sequencing data and some 87 million unique TCR sequences. An earlier analysis of around 580 of the donors used high-throughput TCR beta sequencing to judge whether each TCR beta V gene segment behaved as functional or pseudogenic. The study used immunosequencing to profile the T cell repertoires of several hundred subjects and linked those repertoires to cytomegalovirus serostatus. A later analysis re-analyzed previously published TCR beta repertoires from 666 donors and added high-resolution HLA genotyping to study TCR occurrence patterns. Every discovery cohort repertoire had been produced on one sequencing platform. HLA typing included class I and class II loci at four-digit resolution. Among 300 to 450 genotyped donors of the cohort, an average of approximately 240,000 unique TCR beta nucleotide sequences were sequenced per donor, around 18% of them non-productive. Typing coverage differed by locus: A, B, C, DRB1 and DQB1 were typed in roughly 620-630 donors, DQA1 in roughly 510, DPA1 in approximately 610, and DPB1 in 450 to 480. In addition to the first cohort of 666 subjects, a separate validation cohort of some 120 different subjects was used. Donor age, sex, ethnicity and CMV serostatus were collected together with the repertoire data. The aim of the study was to test whether cataloging public T cell receptors could identify signatures of past pathogen exposure. Rather than using new phenotypic data, the later analysis identified candidate immune exposures from TCR beta sequences and from how often those sequences occurred across donors. The study combined high-throughput TCR immunosequencing, statistical association of individual TCRs with disease status, and machine learning to predict cytomegalovirus infection status. A later genetic analysis took genome-wide SNP genotypes for about 60% of the roughly 670 donors and used that subset as a discovery cohort. The genetic ancestry cluster associated with self-reported Caucasian donors included 70% to 85% of the roughly 410 genotyped donors. Broad study findings and their caveats: In vitro tests confirmed that a few of the cytomegalovirus-associated TCR beta chains recognize cytomegalovirus antigens. Specific HLA alleles were associated with 15,000 to 20,000 TCR beta sequences at a false discovery rate of 0.05 in a later analysis. A further reported finding was that TCR beta sequences accurately predicted the HLA-A and HLA-B alleles for most subjects in the first cohort. An association between a missense DCLRE1C variant and V-gene and J-gene trimming of TCR beta chains was found in a later genetic analysis and replicated in an independent cohort. A later analysis reported that several top co-occurrence clusters appeared linked to parvovirus B19, influenza, CMV and Epstein-Barr virus. Immune exposure information for the cohort was limited to CMV serostatus. According to a later analysis, TCR association rates differed among HLA loci, with DRB1 alleles showing the most associated TCRs and HLA-C alleles showing the fewest. An earlier analysis of approximately 570 of the donors showed that most TCR beta V segments appeared in productive rearrangements either about 87% or about 30% of the time, which broadly matched IMGT annotations. In this cohort, only TCR beta chains were sequenced, and detectable features were limited by the absence of alpha or paired-chain data. Most TCR sequences were seen in very few donors, while some public TCRs were found in many individuals. The study listed 170 or so TCR beta chains as associated with cytomegalovirus. In both the original and validation cohorts, the classifier was reported to diagnose cytomegalovirus status with high specificity and sensitivity. A later analysis found that HLA-associated TCR beta chains were more clonally expanded and had lower generation probabilities than equally common non-associated chains. Most CMV-associated TCR beta chains appeared to be HLA-restricted in a later analysis, and the HLA associations seemed to be driven largely by CMV exposure. Presence/absence analyses assumed roughly uniform sequencing depth across donors, an assumption that may not hold. Correlated functional status among segregating V segments might be attributable to linkage disequilibrium, but an unknown experimental factor could not be ruled out. Because HLA typing was missing for some donors at each locus, association tests included only the typed subset. According to a later genetic analysis, donors in an Asian-associated ancestry cluster had fewer N-insertions in productive TCRs than the approximately 690-donor mean. The 87-base-pair reads could not distinguish some IMGT-functional V segments, including TRBV6-2 and TRBV6-3, so those segments were excluded. According to the authors, the approach could potentially be generalized to other disease states and immunological phenotypes. A cluster of highly shared sequence variants was judged likely to be a technical artifact of the sequencing pipeline. Because counts were too low, about 18 rarely observed V segments, including chromosome 9 orphons, were left out of the earlier analysis of 587 of the donors. Assigning TCR associations to individual alleles was difficult when HLA alleles, especially DR and DQ, strongly co-occurred.

Remarks on this clone: Its antigen has not been determined. It has no much larger one-base neighbor in the sample; base qualities were not kept.

Library creation used the immunoSEQ multiplex PCR assay. For the multiplex PCR, a mixture combining 60 forward primers for TCR Vbeta segments and 13 reverse primers for TCR Jbeta segments was used. A multiplex PCR assay on genomic DNA amplified the CDR3 region of rearranged TCR beta genes. The Illumina HiSeq System was used to sequence the amplified TCR beta libraries as 87-base-pair reads. The study's processing was this. In a later analysis, some 80 million unique TCR beta chains were counted across the 666 repertoires, and roughly 9.9 million of these chains were shared by at least two donors. A nearest-neighbor algorithm error-corrected the raw reads and collapsed the reads into unique sequences, merging closely related sequences to remove PCR and sequencing errors. CDR3 sequences were aligned to IMGT reference sequences to assign V, D and J gene segments. Each retained sequence needed at least a six-nucleotide match to both a V gene segment and a J gene segment. Rearrangements were classified as productive when the CDR3 lacked stop codons and remained in frame with V and J, and all other rearrangements were classified as non-productive. Following IMGT convention, CDR3 was defined as the stretch from the second conserved V-encoded cysteine to the conserved J-encoded phenylalanine. In an earlier analysis of 550 to 650 of the donors, sequences lacking an unambiguous match to a single V gene segment were excluded. An earlier analysis of 587 of the donors called V segments functional above 56.7% productive rearrangements and segregating when the between-donor standard deviation exceeded 5%. A statistical classification framework was built to diagnose cytomegalovirus status from the catalog of TCR beta chain sequences. A later analysis assigned V and J genes by comparing TCR nucleotide sequences with IMGT/GENE-DB human TR gene sequences. The TCRdist pipeline was used in a later analysis to assign CDR3 sequences and most-parsimonious VDJ recombination scenarios. In a later analysis, each TCR beta chain was defined by its CDR3 amino acid sequence together with its V-gene family, and reads without a unique V-gene family were excluded. In a later analysis, 500 to 700 highly shared, low-generation-probability nucleotide sequences were removed to address suspected cross-contamination and a sequencing artifact. A later analysis calculated a clonal expansion index for each public chain from normalized within-repertoire ranks of inferred template counts. In a later analysis, generation probabilities were computed using a VDJ recombination model fitted to out-of-frame rearrangements, and the results were checked against IGoR. In a later analysis, hypergeometric tests were used to score TCR-TCR, TCR-HLA and TCR-CMV co-occurrence, with a repertoire-size bias correction applied to TCR pairs. In a later analysis, false discovery rates were estimated by permuting HLA or CMV assignments 20 times. In a later analysis, co-occurring TCRs were grouped using DBSCAN, and TCRdist sequence similarity was added for clustering within HLA-allele-positive subsets. Repertoires with fewer than 30,000 or more than 120,000 public chains were left out of co-occurrence clustering, as were several repertoires with anomalous nucleotide sharing. The table was pulled from immuneACCESS by TCRdb, which kept in-frame rearrangements only. Such tables lose some clones; where checked, under half of the loss comes from unresolved V genes, and the rest has no known cause. V, J and clone size reflect that table, while D and trimming were determined from the DNA. In all, the sample holds 90,000 to 110,000 clones, and approximately 70% of those were seen once. The top ten clonotypes cover around 7.7% of the sample.

CDR1 and CDR2 are drawn from the germline V gene (reference sequence): SGHAT, FQDESV. V drops 8 bases and J drops 6 bases, leaving 11 bases in between. From the cysteine up to the phenylalanine, the CDR3 has a length of 13 residues. CDR3 DNA only is kept here, 39 bases in frame from base 1. The cohort comprised some 700 healthy bone marrow donors. Cohort members were all nominally healthy when sampled, although unrecorded immune exposures were likely present. The donor was CMV seronegative and was included in the group of about 350 seronegative cohort members. A peripheral blood sample was provided by each donor, and peripheral blood mononuclear cells were used for TCR beta sequencing. The Qiagen DNeasy Blood Extraction Kit was used to extract genomic DNA from the blood cell samples.

This clonotype was sampled from a man aged 35-49 years in good health and CMV-seronegative. Sequencing used PBMCs. Here the chain combines TRBV11-1 and TRBJ1-6; the D gene is possibly TRBD1, with 6 bases matching. The DNA sequence is given as TGTGCCAGCGGTGACAGGCGTAATTCACCCCTCCACTTT. It translates to CASGDRRNSPLHF.